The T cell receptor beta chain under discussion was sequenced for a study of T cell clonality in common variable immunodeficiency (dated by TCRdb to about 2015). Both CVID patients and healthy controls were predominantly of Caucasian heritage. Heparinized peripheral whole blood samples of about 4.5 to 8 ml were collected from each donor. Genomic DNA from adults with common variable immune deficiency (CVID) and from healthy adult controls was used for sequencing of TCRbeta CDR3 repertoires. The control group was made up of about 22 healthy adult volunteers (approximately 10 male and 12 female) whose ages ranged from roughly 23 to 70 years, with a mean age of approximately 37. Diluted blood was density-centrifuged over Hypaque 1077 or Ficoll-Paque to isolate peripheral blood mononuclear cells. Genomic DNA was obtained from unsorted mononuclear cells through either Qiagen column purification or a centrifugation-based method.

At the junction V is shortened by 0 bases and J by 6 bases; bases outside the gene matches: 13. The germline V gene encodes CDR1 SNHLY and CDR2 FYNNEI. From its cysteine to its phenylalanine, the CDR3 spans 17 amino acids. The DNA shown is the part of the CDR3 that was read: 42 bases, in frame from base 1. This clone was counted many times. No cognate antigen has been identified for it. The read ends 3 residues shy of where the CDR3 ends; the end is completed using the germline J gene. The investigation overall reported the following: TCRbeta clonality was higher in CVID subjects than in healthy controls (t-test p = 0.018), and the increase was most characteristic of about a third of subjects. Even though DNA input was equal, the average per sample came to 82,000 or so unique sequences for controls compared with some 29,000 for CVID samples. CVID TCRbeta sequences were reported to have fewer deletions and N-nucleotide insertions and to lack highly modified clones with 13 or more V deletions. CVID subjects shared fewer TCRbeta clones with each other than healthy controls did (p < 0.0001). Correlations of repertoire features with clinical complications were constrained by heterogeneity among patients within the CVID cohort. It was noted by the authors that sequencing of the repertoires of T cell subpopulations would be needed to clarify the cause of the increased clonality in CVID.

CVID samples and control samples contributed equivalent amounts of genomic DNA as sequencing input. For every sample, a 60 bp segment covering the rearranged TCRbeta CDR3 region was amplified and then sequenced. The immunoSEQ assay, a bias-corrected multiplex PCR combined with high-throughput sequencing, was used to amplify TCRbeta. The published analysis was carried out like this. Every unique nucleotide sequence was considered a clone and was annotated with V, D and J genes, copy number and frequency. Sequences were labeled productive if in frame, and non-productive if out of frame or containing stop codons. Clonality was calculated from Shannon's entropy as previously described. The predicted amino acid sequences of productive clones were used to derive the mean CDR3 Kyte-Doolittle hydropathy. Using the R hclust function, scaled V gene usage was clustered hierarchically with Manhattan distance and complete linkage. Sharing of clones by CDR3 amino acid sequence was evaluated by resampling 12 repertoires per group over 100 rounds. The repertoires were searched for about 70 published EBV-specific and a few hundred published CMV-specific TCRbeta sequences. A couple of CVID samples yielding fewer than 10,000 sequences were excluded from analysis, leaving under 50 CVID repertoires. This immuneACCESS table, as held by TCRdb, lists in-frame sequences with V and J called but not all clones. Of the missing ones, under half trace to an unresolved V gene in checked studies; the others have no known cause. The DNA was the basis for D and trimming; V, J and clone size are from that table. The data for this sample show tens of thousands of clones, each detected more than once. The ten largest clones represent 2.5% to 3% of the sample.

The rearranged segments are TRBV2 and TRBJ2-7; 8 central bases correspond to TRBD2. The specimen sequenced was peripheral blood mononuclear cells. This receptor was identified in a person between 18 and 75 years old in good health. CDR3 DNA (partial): TGTGCCAGCAGTGAAGCGCTTGGGCTAGCGGGCGCCAGCGAG. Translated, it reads CASSEALGLAGASE. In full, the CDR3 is CASSEALGLAGASEQYF.